The 13 T cell receptor beta chains given below trace back to one sample, sequenced in a study of blood T cell repertoires in COVID-19. Generated by immunoSEQ multiplex PCR, the TCRdb table keeps only in-frame clones and is missing some. The table includes about 160,000 clones, roughly 71% detected once. The sequenced sample was peripheral blood. The receptors originated from a woman older than 75 with acute or convalescent COVID-19.

This clone has more than one count but fewer than ten. This chain joins TRBV6-5 and TRBJ2-7, with TRBD1 matching over 7 bases. The CDR3 spans 15 residues. Losses at the gene ends were 5 bases for V and 3 bases for J; bases not matched to a gene: 10. CDR1 is MNHEY and CDR2 is SVGAGI in the germline V gene. The CDR3 sequence is CASSLGTARGYEQYF. In nucleotides, the CDR3 is TGTGCCAGCAGTCTAGGGACAGCCAGGGGCTACGAGCAGTACTTC.

The V call is TRBV27, the J call TRBJ2-7; 8 bases are shared with TRBD1. V was clipped by 5 bases and J by 3 bases; unmatched bases: 6. This CDR3 has 14 residues. The germline V gene has CDR1 MNHEY and CDR2 SMNVEV (reference sequence). The CDR3 DNA reads TGTGCCAGCAGTCCCGACAGGGGAGGCTACGAGCAGTACTTC. It is translated as CASSPDRGGYEQYF.

The V call is TRBV25-1, the J call TRBJ1-6; 7 bases are shared with TRBD1. The J segment lost 6 bases and the V segment lost 6 bases, leaving 11 bases of the junction unmatched. The CDR3 is 16 residues long. CDR1 is MGHDK, CDR2 SYGVNS, per germline. CDR3 sequence: CASRRGQTGINSPLHF. CDR3 coding DNA: TGTGCCAGCAGGCGGGGTCAGACAGGGATTAATTCACCCCTCCACTTT.

The J gene is TRBJ2-3, the V gene TRBV7-3; a possible D gene is TRBD1 (5 bases). V shed 2 bases and J shed 6 bases, with 12 bases lying between them. The CDR3 has 14 residues. The germline gives CDR1 SGHTA, CDR2 FQGTGA. CDR3 DNA: TGTGCCAGCAGCTTAGCCCCTAAGGGGGATACGCAGTATTTT. Amino acid sequence: CASSLAPKGDTQYF.

This rearrangement joins TRBV4-2 to TRBJ2-6; TRBD1 matches 8 bases. The germline gives CDR1 LGHNA, CDR2 YNFKEQ. With V trimmed by 4 bases and J by 3 bases, 17 bases remained unmatched. This CDR3 comprises 20 residues. CDR3 bases: TGTGCCAGCAGCCCCTTGCCGGGACAGGCCAAAAGATTTGGGGCCAACGTCCTGACTTTC. It yields the protein CASSPLPGQAKRFGANVLTF.

This clone has a handful of counts. CDR3 nucleotide sequence: TGTGCCAGCAGCCCCCCCGGGACAGCTAATTCACCCCTCCACTTT. This encodes CASSPPGTANSPLHF. The rearrangement uses TRBV3-1 (or the pseudogene TRBV3-2) and TRBJ1-6; 7 bases fit TRBD1. The length of the CDR3 is 15 residues. The V and J ends lost 4 bases and 6 bases, in that order; junction bases with no gene match: 6. From germline, CDR1 is LGHDT and CDR2 YNNKEL (reference sequence).

The chain employs TRBV19 and TRBJ2-7, with 10 bases lining up with TRBD1. The CDR3 spans 16 residues. Germline V gives CDR1 LNHDA, CDR2 SQIVND (reference sequence). V gave up 3 bases and J gave up 7 bases; unmatched junction bases: 12. In DNA form, the CDR3 reads TGTGCCAGTAGTATCCAGGGGGGACAGGGGAACTTTGAGCAGTACTTC. Translation: CASSIQGGQGNFEQYF.

V usage is TRBV6-5 and J usage is TRBJ1-2; TRBD1 is a possible D gene (6 bases). Germline lookup yields CDR1 MNHEY and CDR2 SVGAGI. Trimming left V 8 bases short and J 2 bases short, with 15 bases between. CDR3 length: 14 amino acids. CDR3 protein: CASRTTGDNYGYTF. The CDR3 bases are TGTGCCAGCCGCACGACAGGAGACAACTATGGCTACACCTTC.

The J gene is TRBJ2-1, the V gene TRBV7-2; 10 nucleotides align to TRBD2. J was trimmed by 8 bases and V by 7 bases; bases with no gene match: 11. Germline V gene data show CDR1 as SGHTA and CDR2 as FQGNSA. CDR3 length equals 15 residues. The CDR3 spells CASMYRASGSDEQFF. DNA for the CDR3: TGTGCCAGCATGTATAGGGCTAGCGGGAGTGATGAGCAGTTCTTC.

The rearrangement uses TRBV6-5 and TRBJ1-2, with D unresolved. The CDR3 is 12 amino acids. V lost 4 bases to trimming and J lost 5 bases, with 8 bases between them. Germline V gene sequence: CDR1 MNHEY, CDR2 SVGAGI. The DNA for the CDR3 is TGTGCCAGCAGTTCCAGAAATTATGGCTACACCTTC. Encoded protein: CASSSRNYGYTF.

Only a few counts were recorded for this clone. The chain uses TRBV27 and TRBJ1-2, with D possibly TRBD1 on 5 matching bases. The V and J ends lost 4 bases and 11 bases respectively, with 17 bases between them. Per the germline V gene, CDR1 is MNHEY and CDR2 is SMNVEV (reference sequence). CDR3 size: 13 residues. The CDR3 region is CASSSTLAGWYTF. The CDR3 bases are TGTGCCAGCAGTTCCACCCTGGCAGGGTGGTACACCTTC.

V usage is TRBV7-9 and J usage is TRBJ1-3; D not resolved. V lost 7 bases, J lost 1 base, and 11 bases lay in between. The CDR3 spans 14 residues. CDR1 and CDR2 from the germline V gene are SEHNR and FQNEAQ (reference sequence). The CDR3 spells CASTRLRSGNTIYF. The CDR3 nucleotides are TGTGCCAGCACCCGCCTTCGGTCTGGAAACACCATATATTTT. Full variable domain (missing parts from reference TRBV7-9 and TRBJ1-3): DTGVSQNPRHKITKRGQNVTFRCDPISEHNRLYWYRQTLGQGPEFLTYFQNEAQLEKSRLLSDRFSAERPKGSFSTLEIQRTEQGDSAMYLCASTRLRSGNTIYFGEGSWLTVV.

Comment on this clone: The same CDR3 also results from other DNA sequences found in this sample. The chain combines TRBV7-2 with TRBJ1-1, with 8 bases identical to TRBD1. The germline V gene encodes CDR1 SGHTA and CDR2 FQGNSA. Trimming removed 5 bases from V and 1 base from J; junction bases left unmatched: 3. The CDR3 contains 14 residues. CDR3 in amino acids: CASSPGQENTEAFF. The DNA of the CDR3 is TGTGCCAGCAGCCCGGGACAGGAGAACACTGAAGCTTTCTTT.